This TCR beta chain was recorded in a study of CXCR3-negative and CXCR3-positive naive CD8 T cells. Phenotypically, naive CD8+ T cells corresponded to CD45RO-CCR7+CD27+CD95-. On this clonotype: The antigen is not known.

Study-wide results and caveats: The TRBV-TRBJ usage of naive CXCR3-negative and CXCR3-positive cells was similar, but that of memory cells differed. Researchers report CXCR3 expression partially decreased after cryopreservation, with fresh PBMCs used in most assays. More hydrophobic TRB CDR3s occurred in CXCR3-positive than in CXCR3-negative naive cells.

The germline V gene encodes CDR1 MDHEN and CDR2 SYDVKM. The CDR3 consists of 18 residues. With UMI labels, 5' RACE was used to prepare the TRB cDNA libraries. From its re-call of the 5' RACE reads, TCRdb lists each CDR3 protein once, without DNA. This sample's table has about 150,000 distinct CDR3 sequences. This chain uses TRBV28 with TRBJ1-3; TCRdb designates TRBD1, a call that cannot be tested without DNA. Input material: naive CXCR3+ CD8+ T cells from blood. Noted subset: CD45RO-CCR7+CD27+CD95- naive CD8+ T cells expressing CXCR3 (TNR3+). The TCR comes from a human donor in good health. Some clones in this sample may be carry-over from other donors' samples. The CDR3 sequence: CASSSARLGRAQGNTIYF.